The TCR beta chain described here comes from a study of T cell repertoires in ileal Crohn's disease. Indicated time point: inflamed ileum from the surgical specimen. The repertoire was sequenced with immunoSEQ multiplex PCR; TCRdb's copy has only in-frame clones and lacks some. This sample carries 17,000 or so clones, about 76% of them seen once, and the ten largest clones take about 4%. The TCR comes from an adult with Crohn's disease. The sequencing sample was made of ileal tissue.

Here the CDR3 reads CASSFLGGDTEAFF. CDR3 nucleotides: TGTGCCAGCAGCTTTTTAGGGGGCGACACTGAAGCTTTCTTT. The chain combines TRBV5-6 with TRBJ1-1, with 7 bases aligning to TRBD1. V lost 2 bases, J lost 3 bases, and 4 bases stayed unmatched. Germline V gene lookup returns CDR1 SGHDT and CDR2 YYEEEE. This CDR3 contains 14 residues.